This T cell receptor beta chain appears in the sequencing data of a study of cytomegalovirus exposure and HLA in healthy donors (TCRdb year 2017). Looking at the study overall: An earlier analysis of approximately 640 of the donors reported 250 to 300 Gb of sequence data and some 120 million unique TCR beta sequences from around 200 million T cells. Four to six DR-DQ haplotypes were handled as single units for association and clustering, since linkage in the cohort was strong. The number of donors typed differed by locus, with roughly 629-640 for A, B, C, DRB1 and DQB1, around 500 for DQA1, 606 for DPA1, and under 490 for DPB1. In an earlier analysis of roughly 600 of the donors, high-throughput TCR beta sequencing was used to judge whether each TCR beta V gene segment behaved as functional or pseudogenic. Among the roughly 430 genotyped donors, more than 70% belonged to the genetic ancestry cluster associated with self-reported Caucasian donors. To predict cytomegalovirus infection status, the study combined high-throughput TCR immunosequencing, statistical association of individual TCRs with disease status, and machine learning. On average, around 230,000 unique TCR beta nucleotide sequences were sequenced per donor among a few hundred genotyped donors of the cohort, with around 19% of those sequences being non-productive. In the later analysis, no new phenotypic data were used to find candidate immune exposures; instead, reliance was placed on TCR beta sequences and their occurrence across donors. A later genetic analysis took genome-wide SNP genotypes for about three fifths of the 666 donors and used that subset as a discovery cohort. The study used immunosequencing to profile the T cell repertoires of under 700 subjects and linked those repertoires to cytomegalovirus serostatus. Around 320 gigabases of sequencing data and roughly 90 million unique TCR sequences were included in an early release covering roughly 600 HLA-typed donors. A later analysis re-analyzed previously published TCR beta repertoires from roughly 600 donors and added high-resolution HLA genotyping to study TCR occurrence patterns. HLA typing covered class I and class II loci at four-digit resolution. Donor age, sex, ethnicity and CMV serostatus were compiled together with the repertoire data. Every discovery cohort repertoire had been produced on one sequencing platform. A separate validation cohort of over a hundred different subjects was used in addition to the roughly 700-subject first cohort. The study aimed to test whether cataloging public T cell receptors could reveal signatures of past pathogen exposure.

Note on this clone: It lacks a known antigen. It has no much larger one-base neighbor in the sample; base qualities were not kept.

Receptors were amplified or captured by the immunoSEQ multiplex PCR assay. The multiplex PCR relied on a mix of 60 forward primers for TCR Vbeta segments and 13 reverse primers for TCR Jbeta segments. The CDR3 region of rearranged TCR beta genes was amplified from genomic DNA with a multiplex PCR assay. The Illumina HiSeq System was used to sequence the amplified TCR beta libraries as 87-base-pair reads. The source study handled its data this way. A later analysis tallied tens of millions of unique TCR beta chains across the 666 repertoires, and approximately 9.9 million of those chains were shared by two or more donors. To remove PCR and sequencing errors, raw reads were error-corrected and collapsed into unique sequences using a nearest-neighbor algorithm that merged closely related sequences. V, D and J gene segments were assigned by aligning CDR3 sequences to IMGT reference sequences. For a sequence to be retained, a match of at least six nucleotides to both a V gene segment and a J gene segment was required. A rearrangement was called productive if the CDR3 had no stop codons and remained in frame with V and J, and every other rearrangement was called non-productive. CDR3 was defined by IMGT convention, running from the second conserved V-encoded cysteine to the conserved J-encoded phenylalanine. Sequences without an unambiguous match to a single V gene segment were excluded from the earlier analysis of approximately 560 of the donors. An earlier analysis of several hundred of the donors called V segments functional above 56.7% productive rearrangements and segregating when the between-donor standard deviation exceeded 5%. A statistical classification framework was developed to diagnose cytomegalovirus status using the catalog of TCR beta chain sequences. V and J gene assignment, in a later analysis, came from comparing TCR nucleotide sequences with IMGT/GENE-DB human TR gene sequences. The TCRdist pipeline was used in a later analysis to assign CDR3 sequences and most-parsimonious VDJ recombination scenarios. A later analysis defined each TCR beta chain by its CDR3 amino acid sequence plus V-gene family, and excluded reads lacking a unique V-gene family. As a way to deal with suspected cross-contamination and a sequencing artifact, a later analysis dropped 450 to 600 nucleotide sequences that were highly shared and had low generation probability. For each public chain, a later analysis derived a clonal expansion index from normalized ranks of inferred template counts within each repertoire. In a later analysis, generation probabilities were computed using a VDJ recombination model fitted to out-of-frame rearrangements, and the results were checked against IGoR. Hypergeometric tests were used in a later analysis to score TCR-TCR, TCR-HLA and TCR-CMV co-occurrence, with a repertoire-size bias correction applied to the TCR pairs. False discovery rates were estimated in a later analysis by permuting HLA or CMV assignments 20 times. In a later analysis, co-occurring TCRs were grouped using DBSCAN, with TCRdist sequence similarity added in when clustering inside HLA-allele-positive subsets. Co-occurrence clustering excluded repertoires with fewer than 30,000 or more than 120,000 public chains, plus five with anomalous nucleotide sharing. TCRdb retrieved this table from immuneACCESS and kept in-frame rearrangements only. Not all clones are present; in checked studies, unresolved V genes account for under half, and no reason is known for the remainder. Clone size and V and J calls were adopted from that table, with D and trimming inferred from the DNA. The sample table shows some 98,000 clones, and roughly 70% are seen once. The ten most abundant clones make up 2% to 2.5% of the sample.

CDR1 and CDR2, looked up from the germline V gene, are SGHTA and FQGNSA. V lost 3 bases and J lost 6 bases; the stretch between them is 6 bases long. The CDR3 holds 12 amino acids from the cysteine to the phenylalanine. Only the CDR3 portion is preserved as DNA: 36 bases, with reading frame beginning at the first base. The paper's findings and limits, for the study overall: Across donors, most TCR sequences were observed very rarely, whereas some public TCRs were present in many individuals. According to the authors, the approach could potentially be generalized to other disease states and immunological phenotypes. In both the original and validation cohorts, the classifier was reported to diagnose cytomegalovirus status with high specificity and sensitivity. A further reported finding was that TCR beta sequences accurately predicted the HLA-A and HLA-B alleles for most subjects in the first cohort. A cluster of highly shared sequence variants was judged likely to represent a technical artifact of the sequencing pipeline. Because counts were too low, about 18 rarely observed V segments, including chromosome 9 orphons, were left out of the earlier analysis of 587 of the donors. Broadly in line with IMGT annotations, most TCR beta V segments showed up in productive rearrangements about 87% or about 30% of the time in an earlier analysis of several hundred of the donors. Because some donors lacked HLA typing at each locus, the association tests relied only on the typed subset. Strong co-occurrence of HLA alleles, especially DR and DQ, made assigning TCR associations to individual alleles difficult. According to a later genetic analysis, donors in an Asian-associated ancestry cluster had fewer N-insertions in productive TCRs than the roughly 670-donor mean. In this cohort, only TCR beta chains were sequenced, and detectable features were limited by the absence of alpha or paired-chain data. A later genetic analysis associated a missense DCLRE1C variant with V-gene and J-gene trimming of TCR beta chains, and an independent cohort replicated the association. Correlated functional status among segregating V segments might be attributable to linkage disequilibrium, but an unknown experimental factor could not be ruled out. Specific HLA alleles were associated with around 18,000 TCR beta sequences at a false discovery rate of 0.05 in a later analysis. Some IMGT-functional V segments, including TRBV6-2 and TRBV6-3, could not be told apart with the 87-base-pair reads, so those segments were excluded. In a later analysis, HLA-associated TCR beta chains were found to be more clonally expanded and to have lower generation probabilities than equally common non-associated chains. A total of 164 TCR beta chains were listed by the study as associated with cytomegalovirus. Immune exposure information for the cohort was limited to CMV serostatus. In a later analysis, several top co-occurrence clusters were reported to appear linked to parvovirus B19, influenza, CMV and Epstein-Barr virus. A later analysis found that TCR association rates varied across HLA loci, with DRB1 alleles showing the most associated TCRs and HLA-C alleles the fewest. A later analysis found that most CMV-associated TCR beta chains appeared HLA-restricted, with HLA associations seemingly driven largely by CMV exposure. Roughly uniform sequencing depth across donors was assumed in presence/absence analyses, although this assumption may not hold. In vitro tests confirmed that a few of the cytomegalovirus-associated TCR beta chains recognize cytomegalovirus antigens.

The cohort consisted of 600 or so healthy bone marrow donors. At the time of sampling, all cohort members were nominally healthy, though unrecorded immune exposures were likely present. The donor was CMV seronegative and belonged to the group of 352 seronegative cohort members. A peripheral blood sample was provided by each donor, and peripheral blood mononuclear cells were used for TCR beta sequencing. Genomic DNA extraction from the blood cell samples was performed with the Qiagen DNeasy Blood Extraction Kit. Sequencing was carried out using PBMCs. The clonotype comes from a man between 45 and 60 years old in good health and CMV-seronegative. This chain joins TRBV7-2 to TRBJ2-1; a tentative D match to TRBD2 spans 5 bases. The CDR3 region has the sequence CASSFRGNEQFF. The DNA is TGTGCCAGCAGCTTCCGGGGCAATGAGCAGTTCTTC.